The 25 T cell receptor beta chains listed next were all sequenced from one sample in a study of cytomegalovirus exposure and HLA in healthy donors. Researchers ran the PCR with 60 Vbeta and 13 Jbeta primers. Data came from immunoSEQ multiplex PCR; TCRdb stores just in-frame clones and leaves some out. The profile covers 150,000 or so clones, with roughly 80% appearing a single time and roughly 13% taken by the ten largest. The material sequenced was PBMCs. These TCRs come from a man aged 25 to 45 in good health and CMV-seropositive.

The CDR3 nucleotides read TGTGCCAGCAGTACGCGTACACAGGGACATGAGCAGTTCTTC. As protein: CASSTRTQGHEQFF. The gene calls are TRBV28 and TRBJ2-1; TRBD1 might be the D (6 bases). The CDR3 is 14 amino acids. From germline, CDR1 is MDHEN and CDR2 SYDVKM. Trimming took off 5 bases at V and 8 bases at J, with 16 bases between the two ends.

The rearrangement links TRBV4-2 to TRBJ2-3, with 9 positions matching TRBD2. The V gene end was trimmed by 0 bases and the J gene end by 5 bases; junction bases not matched to a gene: 15. This CDR3 contains 19 residues. Germline V gives CDR1 LGHNA, CDR2 YNFKEQ. As DNA, the CDR3 is TGTGCCAGCAGCCAAGATAGAGGACTAGCGTTAGGGGAGGGAGATACGCAGTATTTT. Protein product: CASSQDRGLALGEGDTQYF.

In regard to this clone: Other DNA sequences from this sample encode an identical CDR3 as well. The chain links TRBV25-1 to TRBJ2-1, with D possibly TRBD2 on 5 matching bases. CDR3 length equals 16 residues. The V end lost 4 bases, the J end lost 8 bases, and 21 bases lay between the germline ends. Germline V gives CDR1 MGHDK, CDR2 SYGVNS. For the CDR3, the DNA is TGTGCCAGCAGTGGAGGACTGGCGGAAACCCCGGATGAGCAGTTCTTC. It codes for CASSGGLAETPDEQFF.

The chain recombines TRBV5-1 with TRBJ2-3; possible D gene TRBD2, 5 bases. The V end was cut by 0 bases, the J end by 2 bases, with 7 bases between. CDR1 and CDR2 from the germline V gene are SGHRS and YFSETQ. CDR3 size: 14 residues. This CDR3 reads CASSLAGLTDTQYF. As DNA, the CDR3 is TGCGCCAGCAGCTTGGCCGGACTCACAGATACGCAGTATTTT.

A note on this clone: The sample contains more than one DNA sequence encoding this CDR3. V usage is TRBV9 and J usage is TRBJ2-2; perhaps TRBD2 as D (5 bases). In germline, CDR1 is SGDLS, CDR2 YYNGEE. V was trimmed by 0 bases and J by 6 bases, leaving 6 bases between them. CDR3 length equals 13 residues. The CDR3: CASSVAGSGELFF. The CDR3, as DNA: TGTGCCAGCAGCGTAGCGGGGTCCGGGGAGCTGTTTTTT.

The gene calls are TRBV5-1 and TRBJ1-4, with D possibly matching TRBD1 (5 bases). V was trimmed by 4 bases and J by 2 bases, leaving 12 bases between them. Germline CDR1 is SGHRS and CDR2 is YFSETQ. The CDR3 sequence is 15 residues long. The CDR3, as DNA: TGCGCCAGCAGCCCCAGCGCAGGGACTAATGAAAAACTGTTTTTT. Encoded protein: CASSPSAGTNEKLFF.

The chain uses TRBV11-3 and TRBJ2-3, with a weak D call TRBD1 (6 bases). Germline V gives CDR1 SGHNT, CDR2 YENEEA. The V end was cut by 5 bases, the J end by 2 bases, with 11 bases between. This CDR3 has 14 residues. The CDR3 sequence is CASSRRDNTDTQYF. The CDR3, as DNA: TGTGCCAGCAGCCGACGGGACAACACAGATACGCAGTATTTT. The full variable domain, with the rest looked up from reference TRBV11-3 and TRBJ2-3, is EAGVVQSPRYKIIEKKQPVAFWCNPISGHNTLYWYLQNLGQGPELLIRYENEEAVDDSQLPKDRFSAERLKGVDSTLKIQPAELGDSAVYLCASSRRDNTDTQYFGPGTRLTVL.

This CDR3 reads CASSYVRQGLETQYF. The CDR3 DNA sequence: TGTGCCAGCAGTTATGTGAGACAGGGGCTTGAGACCCAGTACTTC. The gene calls are TRBV28 and TRBJ2-5; 8 bases align to TRBD1. The germline V gene encodes CDR1 MDHEN and CDR2 SYDVKM. J was trimmed by 5 bases and V by 4 bases; bases with no gene match: 9. The CDR3 spans 15 residues. Looking up the rest from reference TRBV28 and TRBJ2-5 gives the full variable domain: DVKVTQSSRYLVKRTGEKVFLECVQDMDHENMFWYRQDPGLGLRLIYFSYDVKMKEKGDIPEGYSVSREKKERFSLILESASTNQTSMYLCASSYVRQGLETQYFGPGTRLLVL.

J is TRBJ1-1 and V is TRBV6-5; D is undetermined. V was pared by 6 bases and J by 11 bases, with 22 bases between. Looked up from germline, CDR1 is MNHEY and CDR2 is SVGAGI. The CDR3 is made up of 14 amino acids. The DNA for the CDR3 is TGTGCCAGCAGCCTCGCCCGGTTCACCGGGGATGCTTTCTTT. Translation gives CASSLARFTGDAFF.

The chain combines TRBV6-1 with TRBJ2-7; D is uncertain. Between the trimmed V and J ends, which lost 4 bases and 2 bases, there was a span of 12 bases. The CDR3 sequence is 14 residues long. Germline V gives CDR1 MNHNS, CDR2 SASEGT. The CDR3 DNA reads as TGTGCCAGCAGTGCCCCGACAATGACCTACGAGCAGTACTTC. This encodes CASSAPTMTYEQYF.

This chain connects TRBV29-1 to TRBJ2-5; the match to TRBD2 covers 13 bases. Trimming at V came to 5 bases and at J to 0 bases, leaving 3 bases not matched to a gene. The length of the CDR3 is 15 residues. Germline assignment: CDR1 SQVTM and CDR2 ANQGSEA. The chain's CDR3 is CSVSGTSGDQETQYF. The CDR3 DNA is TGCAGCGTTTCCGGGACTAGCGGGGACCAAGAGACCCAGTACTTC.

V and J are TRBV29-1 and TRBJ2-2; 10 bases align to TRBD2. Germline V gene lookup returns CDR1 SQVTM and CDR2 ANQGSEA. V was clipped by 0 bases and J by 6 bases; unmatched bases: 4. The CDR3 totals 15 residues. CDR3 bases: TGCAGCGTTGAAGATGCACTAGCGGGGTCCGGGGAGCTGTTTTTT. The encoded protein is CSVEDALAGSGELFF.

V and J are TRBV29-1 and TRBJ2-1; 10 nucleotides match TRBD1. Germline CDR1 reads SQVTM; CDR2 reads ANQGSEA. V was pared by 6 bases and J by 4 bases, with 6 bases of the junction left unmatched. This CDR3 has 14 residues. CDR3 amino acids: CSVGQGGWYNEQFF. CDR3 nucleotides: TGCAGCGTCGGACAGGGGGGGTGGTACAATGAGCAGTTCTTC.

J is TRBJ2-7 and V is TRBV7-8; 11 bases fit TRBD1. The V gene end was trimmed by 0 bases and the J gene end by 5 bases; junction bases not matched to a gene: 12. The CDR3 sequence is 18 residues long. Germline V gene sequence: CDR1 SGHVS, CDR2 FQNEAQ. The CDR3 is CASSLAYRTGGLSDEQYF. The CDR3 coding sequence is TGTGCCAGCAGCTTAGCGTATAGGACAGGGGGCCTTTCGGACGAGCAGTACTTC.

The chain employs TRBV28 and TRBJ1-1; a possible D gene is TRBD1 (5 bases). The CDR3 has 15 residues. The germline V gene has CDR1 MDHEN and CDR2 SYDVKM. V lost 6 bases, J lost 3 bases, and 17 bases lay in between. CDR3 bases: TGTGCCAGCAGCACACTCGGGCAAGGGGACACTGAAGCTTTCTTT. This gives the protein CASSTLGQGDTEAFF.

The genes are TRBV7-3 and TRBJ2-1, with 7 nucleotides matching TRBD2. This CDR3 is 16 amino acids long. V was pared by 5 bases and J by 2 bases, with 9 bases of the junction left unmatched. Germline V gives CDR1 SGHTA, CDR2 FQGTGA. The DNA of the CDR3 is TGTGCCAGCAGCCTCATCTCCGGGACTACCTACAATGAGCAGTTCTTC. This gives the protein CASSLISGTTYNEQFF.

This clone was found once. The CDR3 sequence: CASSLAVAREQYF. Written as DNA, the CDR3 is TGTGCCAGCAGCTTAGCGGTGGCTAGAGAGCAGTACTTC. The chain joins TRBV7-2 to TRBJ2-7; D gene ambiguous. The CDR3 runs to 13 residues. V was cut by 0 bases and J by 7 bases, with 10 bases left in between. The germline gives CDR1 SGHTA, CDR2 FQGNSA.

V usage is TRBV5-4 and J usage is TRBJ2-3; maybe TRBD2 (6 bases). The germline V and J ends were trimmed by 4 bases and 1 base, with 19 bases remaining between them. Germline CDR1 SGHNT, CDR2 YYREEE (reference sequence). CDR3 length: 17 residues. CDR3 amino acids: CASSATGTAIGTDTQYF. DNA for the CDR3: TGTGCCAGCAGCGCTACCGGGACTGCTATCGGCACAGATACGCAGTATTTT.

The chain couples TRBV7-8 to TRBJ2-5, with D possibly matching TRBD2 (6 bases). The CDR3 contains 14 residues. Trimming shortened V by 10 bases and J by 0 bases, and 15 bases separated the two germline ends. Germline CDR1 is SGHVS and CDR2 is FQNEAQ. In DNA form, the CDR3 reads TGTGCCACCAGGGTAGCGGTGTACCAAGAGACCCAGTACTTC. The encoded protein is CATRVAVYQETQYF.

A few counts support this clone. The rearrangement uses TRBV5-8 and TRBJ2-4; 9 bases match TRBD2. CDR1 and CDR2 (germline): SGHTS, YDEGEE. J gave up 8 bases and V 0 bases, and 3 bases lay outside the gene matches. The CDR3 runs 14 residues. The CDR3 coding sequence is TGTGCCAGCAGCTTGGTGGGCGGGAGGGACATTCAGTACTTC. It specifies CASSLVGGRDIQYF. Full variable domain (missing parts from reference TRBV5-8 and TRBJ2-4): EAGVTQSPTHLIKTRGQQATLRCSPISGHTSVYWYQQALGLGLQFLLWYDEGEERNRGNFPPRFSGRQFPNYSSELNVNALELEDSALYLCASSLVGGRDIQYFGAGTRLSVL.

This chain connects TRBV5-5 to TRBJ2-1, with D perhaps TRBD1 (6 bases). Trimming removed 5 bases at V and 7 bases at J, with 22 bases between. Germline loops: CDR1 SGHKS, CDR2 YYEKEE (reference sequence). The CDR3 totals 16 residues. The CDR3 spells CASSSKHLGGNNEQFF. CDR3 coding DNA: TGTGCCAGCAGTTCTAAACACTTAGGGGGTAATAATGAGCAGTTCTTC.

V gene TRBV27 combines with J gene TRBJ1-4; D is unresolved. The CDR3 has 15 residues. V gave up 3 bases and J gave up 0 bases, with 8 bases separating them. The germline gives CDR1 MNHEY, CDR2 SMNVEV (reference sequence). The chain's CDR3 is CASSFRLATNEKLFF. The DNA of the CDR3 is TGTGCCAGCAGTTTCAGGCTTGCAACTAATGAAAAACTGTTTTTT.

This clone showed up just once. The chain employs TRBV19 and TRBJ2-7, with 9 positions matching TRBD1. Germline V gene sequence: CDR1 LNHDA, CDR2 SQIVND (reference sequence). The CDR3 runs 14 residues. J lost 3 bases, V lost 7 bases, and 7 bases had no gene match. DNA of the CDR3: TGTGCCAGTAAACTCCGGGACAGGGACTACGAGCAGTACTTC. Its protein product is CASKLRDRDYEQYF.

J is TRBJ2-1 and V is TRBV7-2; 7 nucleotides line up with TRBD2. The V gene's germline CDR1 is SGHTA and CDR2 FQGNSA. V was clipped by 1 base and J by 0 bases; unmatched bases: 3. This CDR3 is built from 16 residues. The CDR3 DNA is TGTGCCAGCAGCTTAGAGGGCGGGGGCTCCTACAATGAGCAGTTCTTC. Protein sequence: CASSLEGGGSYNEQFF.

This clone was counted only a few times. This chain links TRBV18 with TRBJ2-1; no clear D. Germline V gene data show CDR1 as KGHSH and CDR2 as LQKENI. This CDR3 has 20 residues. Trimming took off 2 bases at V and 5 bases at J, with 28 bases between the two ends. The CDR3, as DNA: TGTGCCAGCTCACCAAATATTTATGATGCTGGGTCTAGTCCAAACAATGAGCAGTTCTTC. This codes for CASSPNIYDAGSSPNNEQFF. Looking up the rest from reference TRBV18 and TRBJ2-1 gives the full variable domain: NAGVMQNPRHLVRRRGQEARLRCSPMKGHSHVYWYRQLPEEGLKFMVYLQKENIIDESGMPKERFSAEFPKEGPSILRIQQVVRGDSAAYFCASSPNIYDAGSSPNNEQFFGPGTRLTVL.